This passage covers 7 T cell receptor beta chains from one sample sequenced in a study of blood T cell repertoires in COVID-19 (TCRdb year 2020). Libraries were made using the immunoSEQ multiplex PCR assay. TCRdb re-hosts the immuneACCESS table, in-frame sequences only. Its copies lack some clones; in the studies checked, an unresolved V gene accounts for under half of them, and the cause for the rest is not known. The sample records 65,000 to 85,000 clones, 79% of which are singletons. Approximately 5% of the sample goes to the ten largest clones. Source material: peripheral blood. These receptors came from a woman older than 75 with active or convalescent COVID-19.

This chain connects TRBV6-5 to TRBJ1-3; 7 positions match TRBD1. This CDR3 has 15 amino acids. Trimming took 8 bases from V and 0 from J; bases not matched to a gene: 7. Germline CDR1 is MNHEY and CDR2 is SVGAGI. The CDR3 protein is CASGGGTVSGNTIYF. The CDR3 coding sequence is TGTGCCAGCGGAGGTGGGACAGTCTCTGGAAACACCATATATTTT.

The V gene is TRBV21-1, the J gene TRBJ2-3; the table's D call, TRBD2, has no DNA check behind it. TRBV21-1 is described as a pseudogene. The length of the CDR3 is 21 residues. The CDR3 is CASSAQPGTGQREGITDTQYF. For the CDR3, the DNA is TGTGCCAGCAGCGCCCAGCCCGGGACAGGGCAGCGGGAGGGCATAACAGATACGCAGTATTTT.

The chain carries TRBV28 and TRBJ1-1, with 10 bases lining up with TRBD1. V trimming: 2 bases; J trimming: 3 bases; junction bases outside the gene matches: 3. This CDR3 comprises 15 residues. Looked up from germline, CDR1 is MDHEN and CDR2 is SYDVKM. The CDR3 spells CASSLRQGAHTEAFF. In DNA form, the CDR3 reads TGTGCCAGCAGTTTAAGACAGGGGGCTCACACTGAAGCTTTCTTT.

CDR3: CASRAQGSNQPQHF. CDR3 nucleotide sequence: TGTGCCAGCAGGGCACAGGGAAGCAATCAGCCCCAGCATTTT. The chain combines TRBV6-5 with TRBJ1-5, with a possible D match to TRBD1 (6 bases). This CDR3 contains 14 residues. V was pared by 6 bases and J by 1 base, with 10 bases between. Germline-derived CDR1 and CDR2 are MNHEY and SVGAGI.

CDR3 residues: CASSSPGTGGYEKLFF. For the CDR3, the DNA is TGTGCCAGTAGTAGCCCCGGGACAGGGGGCTATGAAAAACTGTTTTTT. V and J are TRBV19 and TRBJ1-4; 12 bases map to TRBD1. Germline V gene sequence: CDR1 LNHDA, CDR2 SQIVND (reference sequence). The CDR3 runs to 16 residues. J lost 6 bases, V lost 4 bases, and 6 bases had no gene match.

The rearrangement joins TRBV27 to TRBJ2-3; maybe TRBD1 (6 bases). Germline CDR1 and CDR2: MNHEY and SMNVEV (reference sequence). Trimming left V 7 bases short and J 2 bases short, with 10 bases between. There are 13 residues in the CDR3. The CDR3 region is CASIGQYTDTQYF. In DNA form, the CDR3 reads TGTGCCAGCATTGGACAGTACACAGATACGCAGTATTTT.

The CDR3, as DNA: TGTGCCAGCAGCTTTGTTATTTCGGCGGGAGTGCGCCACGAGCAGTACTTC. This codes for CASSFVISAGVRHEQYF. The chain is built from TRBV11-2 and TRBJ2-7, with TRBD2 matching over 7 bases. The CDR3 is made up of 17 amino acids. Trimming cost V 3 bases and J 5 bases; bases outside gene matches: 16. Looked up from germline, CDR1 is SGHAT and CDR2 is FQNNGV.